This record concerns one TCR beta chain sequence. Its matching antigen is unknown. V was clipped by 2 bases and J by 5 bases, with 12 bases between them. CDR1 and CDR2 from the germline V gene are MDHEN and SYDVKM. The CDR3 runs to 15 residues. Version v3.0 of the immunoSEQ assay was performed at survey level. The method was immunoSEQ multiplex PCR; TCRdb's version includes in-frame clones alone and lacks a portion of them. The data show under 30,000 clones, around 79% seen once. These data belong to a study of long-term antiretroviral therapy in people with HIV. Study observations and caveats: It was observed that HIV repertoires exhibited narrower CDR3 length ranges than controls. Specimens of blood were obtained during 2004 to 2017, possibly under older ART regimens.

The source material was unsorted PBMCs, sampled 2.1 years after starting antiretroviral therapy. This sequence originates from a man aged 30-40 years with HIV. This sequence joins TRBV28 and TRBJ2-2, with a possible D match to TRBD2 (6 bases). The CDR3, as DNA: TGTGCCAGCAGTTTAGGACCGGCGGGAACCGGGGAGCTGTTTTTT. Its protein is CASSLGPAGTGELFF.